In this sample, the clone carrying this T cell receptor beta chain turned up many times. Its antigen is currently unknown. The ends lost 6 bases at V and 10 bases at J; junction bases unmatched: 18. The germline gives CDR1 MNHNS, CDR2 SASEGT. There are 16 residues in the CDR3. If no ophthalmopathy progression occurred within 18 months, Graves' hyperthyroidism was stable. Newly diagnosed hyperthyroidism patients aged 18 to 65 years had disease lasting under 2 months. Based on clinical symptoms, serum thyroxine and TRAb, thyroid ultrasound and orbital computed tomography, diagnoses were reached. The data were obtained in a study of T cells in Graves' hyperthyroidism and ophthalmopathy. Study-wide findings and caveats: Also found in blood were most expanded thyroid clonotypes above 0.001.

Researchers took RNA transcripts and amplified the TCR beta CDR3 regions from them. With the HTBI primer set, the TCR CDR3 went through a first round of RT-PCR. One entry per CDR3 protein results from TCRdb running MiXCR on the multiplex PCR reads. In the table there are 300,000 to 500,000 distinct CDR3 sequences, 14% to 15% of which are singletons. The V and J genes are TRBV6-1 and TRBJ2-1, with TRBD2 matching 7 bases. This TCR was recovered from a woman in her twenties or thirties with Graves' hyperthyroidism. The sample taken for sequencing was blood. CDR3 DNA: TGTGCCAGCAGGTCGAAGTTGGCTAGCGGAGGCGGGGAGCAGTTCTTC. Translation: CASRSKLASGGGEQFF.